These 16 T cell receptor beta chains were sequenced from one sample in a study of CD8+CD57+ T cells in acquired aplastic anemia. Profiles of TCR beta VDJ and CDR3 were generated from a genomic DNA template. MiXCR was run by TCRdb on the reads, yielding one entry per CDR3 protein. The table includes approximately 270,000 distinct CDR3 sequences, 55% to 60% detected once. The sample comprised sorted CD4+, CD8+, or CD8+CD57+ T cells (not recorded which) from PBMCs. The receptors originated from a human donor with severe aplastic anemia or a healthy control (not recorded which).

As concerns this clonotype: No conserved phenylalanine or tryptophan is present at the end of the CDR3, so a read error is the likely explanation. The CDR3 spells CSAREGAVGAFS. CDR3 nucleotide sequence: TGCAGTGCTAGAGAGGGGGCAGTCGGGGCTTTCTCT. The rearrangement joins TRBV20-1 to TRBJ1-1; weak D call: TRBD1 (6 bases). The V end was cut by 0 bases, the J end by 11 bases, with 13 bases between. The CDR3 sequence is 12 residues long. CDR1 DFQATT and CDR2 SNEGSKA come from the germline V gene (reference sequence).

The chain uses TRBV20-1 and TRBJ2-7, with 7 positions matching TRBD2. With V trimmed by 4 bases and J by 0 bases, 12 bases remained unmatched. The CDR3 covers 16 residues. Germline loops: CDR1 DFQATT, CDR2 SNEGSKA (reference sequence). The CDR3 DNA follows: TGCAGTGCTACCCCAGGTTTACCTAGCGGCTCCTACGAGCAGTACTTC. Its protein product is CSATPGLPSGSYEQYF.

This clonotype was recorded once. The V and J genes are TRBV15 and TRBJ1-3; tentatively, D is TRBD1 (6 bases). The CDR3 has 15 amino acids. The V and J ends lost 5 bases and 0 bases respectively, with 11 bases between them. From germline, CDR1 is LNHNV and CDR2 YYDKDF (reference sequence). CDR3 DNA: TGTGCCACCAGCTTGCGGGGGGCCTCTGGAAACACCATATATTTT. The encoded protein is CATSLRGASGNTIYF.

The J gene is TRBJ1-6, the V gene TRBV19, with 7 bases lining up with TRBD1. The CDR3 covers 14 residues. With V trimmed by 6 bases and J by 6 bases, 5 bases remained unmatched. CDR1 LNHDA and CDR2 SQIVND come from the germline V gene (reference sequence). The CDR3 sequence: CASSIRDSNSPLHF. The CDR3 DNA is TGTGCCAGTAGCATACGGGACAGTAATTCACCCCTCCACTTT. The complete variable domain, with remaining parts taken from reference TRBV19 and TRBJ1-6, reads DGGITQSPKYLFRKEGQNVTLSCEQNLNHDAMYWYRQDPGQGLRLIYYSQIVNDFQKGDIAEGYSVSREKKESFPLTVTSAQKNPTAFYLCASSIRDSNSPLHFGNGTRLTVT.

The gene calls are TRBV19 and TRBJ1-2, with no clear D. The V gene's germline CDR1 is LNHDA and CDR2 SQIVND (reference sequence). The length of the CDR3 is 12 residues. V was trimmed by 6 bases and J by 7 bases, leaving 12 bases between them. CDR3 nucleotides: TGTGCCAGTAGCCCGAGGGCAGCTGGCTACACCTTC. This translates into CASSPRAAGYTF.

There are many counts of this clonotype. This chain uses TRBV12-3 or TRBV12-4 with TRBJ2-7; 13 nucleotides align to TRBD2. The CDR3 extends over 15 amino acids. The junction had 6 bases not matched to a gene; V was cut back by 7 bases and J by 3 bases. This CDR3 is CASNTGTSGVYEQYF. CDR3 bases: TGTGCCAGCAATACAGGGACTAGCGGGGTCTACGAGCAGTACTTC.

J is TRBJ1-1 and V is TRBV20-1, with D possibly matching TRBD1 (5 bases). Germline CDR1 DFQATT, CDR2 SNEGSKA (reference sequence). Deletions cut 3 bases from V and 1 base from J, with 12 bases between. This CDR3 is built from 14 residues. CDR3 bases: TGCAGTGCTAGTGTTGGCGGGGCGAACACTGAAGCTTTCTTT. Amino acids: CSASVGGANTEAFF.

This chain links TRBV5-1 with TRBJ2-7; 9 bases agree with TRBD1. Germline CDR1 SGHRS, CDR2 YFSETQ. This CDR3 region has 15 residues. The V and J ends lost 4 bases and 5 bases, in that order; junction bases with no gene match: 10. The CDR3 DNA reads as TGCGCCAGCAGCCTAATCGGGACAGGGCTCAACGAGCAGTACTTC. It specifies CASSLIGTGLNEQYF. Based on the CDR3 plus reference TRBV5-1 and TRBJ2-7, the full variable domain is KAGVTQTPRYLIKTRGQQVTLSCSPISGHRSVSWYQQTPGQGLQFLFEYFSETQRNKGNFPGRFSGRQFSNSRSEMNVSTLELGDSALYLCASSLIGTGLNEQYFGPGTRLTVT.

CDR3: CASSIGVNTEAFF. CDR3 DNA: TGTGCCAGTAGTATAGGGGTGAACACTGAAGCTTTCTTT. The V gene is TRBV19, the J gene TRBJ1-1; D is unclear. The CDR3 has 13 residues. Germline V lookup: CDR1 LNHDA, CDR2 SQIVND (reference sequence). V was clipped by 1 base and J by 0 bases, with 3 bases between them.

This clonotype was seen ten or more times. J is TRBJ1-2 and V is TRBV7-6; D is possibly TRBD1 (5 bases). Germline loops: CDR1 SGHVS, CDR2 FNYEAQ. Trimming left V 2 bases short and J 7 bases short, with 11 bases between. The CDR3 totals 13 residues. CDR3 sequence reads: CASSLLTAGGYTF. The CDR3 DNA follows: TGTGCCAGCAGCTTACTGACAGCGGGTGGCTACACCTTC. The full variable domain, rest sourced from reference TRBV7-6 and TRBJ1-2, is GAGVSQSPRYKVTKRGQDVALRCDPISGHVSLYWYRQALGQGPEFLTYFNYEAQQDKSGLPNDRFSAERPEGSISTLTIQRTEQRDSAMYRCASSLLTAGGYTFGSGTRLTVV.

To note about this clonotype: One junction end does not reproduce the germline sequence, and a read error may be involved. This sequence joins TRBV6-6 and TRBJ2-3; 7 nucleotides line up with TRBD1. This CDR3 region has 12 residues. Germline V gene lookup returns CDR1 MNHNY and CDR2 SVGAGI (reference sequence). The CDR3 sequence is CASRKRGGSLAF. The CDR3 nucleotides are TGTGCCAGCAGGAAACGAGGGGGCAGCTTAGCTTTC.

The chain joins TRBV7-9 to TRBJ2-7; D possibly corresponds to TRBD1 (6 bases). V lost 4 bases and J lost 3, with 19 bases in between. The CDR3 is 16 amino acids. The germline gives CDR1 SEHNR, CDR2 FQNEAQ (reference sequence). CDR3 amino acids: CASSSPSQGIIYEQYF. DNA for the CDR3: TGTGCCAGCAGCTCCCCCTCTCAGGGGATCATCTACGAGCAGTACTTC.

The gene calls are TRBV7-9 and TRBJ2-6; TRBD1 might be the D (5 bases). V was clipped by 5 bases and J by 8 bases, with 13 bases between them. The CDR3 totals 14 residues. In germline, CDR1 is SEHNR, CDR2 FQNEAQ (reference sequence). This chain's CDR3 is CASSGTRASNVLTF. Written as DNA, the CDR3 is TGTGCCAGCAGCGGTACCAGGGCATCCAACGTCCTGACTTTC.

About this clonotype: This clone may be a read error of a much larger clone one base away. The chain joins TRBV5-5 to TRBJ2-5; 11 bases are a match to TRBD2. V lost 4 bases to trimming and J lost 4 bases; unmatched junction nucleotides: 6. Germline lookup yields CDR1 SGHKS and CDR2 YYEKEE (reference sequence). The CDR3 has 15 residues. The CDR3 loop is CASSIAGGLGETQYF. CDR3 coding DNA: TGTGCCAGCAGCATAGCGGGGGGGCTCGGAGAGACCCAGTACTTC.

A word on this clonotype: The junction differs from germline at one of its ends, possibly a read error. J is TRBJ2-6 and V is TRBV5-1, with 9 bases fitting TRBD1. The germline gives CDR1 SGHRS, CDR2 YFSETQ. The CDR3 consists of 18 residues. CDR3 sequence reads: CASSLAGQGETGANVLTF. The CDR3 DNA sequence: TGTGCCAGCAGCTTGGCGGGACAGGGAGAGACTGGGGCCAACGTCCTGACTTTC.

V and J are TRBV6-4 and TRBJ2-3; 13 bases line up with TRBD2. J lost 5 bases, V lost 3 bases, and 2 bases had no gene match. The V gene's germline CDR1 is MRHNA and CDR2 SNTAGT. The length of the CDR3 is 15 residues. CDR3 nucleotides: TGTGCCAGCAGTGAACTAGCGGGGGGGGAAGATACGCAGTATTTT. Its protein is CASSELAGGEDTQYF.